This entry features one T cell receptor (beta chain) sequence. These data are taken from a study of blood T cell repertoires in COVID-19. Sequencing was performed with immunoSEQ multiplex PCR; in TCRdb, only in-frame clones are kept and a portion is missing. The sample has 70,000 to 95,000 clones; roughly nine tenths are singletons. The CDR3 covers 14 residues. V dropped 2 bases and J dropped 10; count of bases not matched to a gene: 7. Germline CDR1 and CDR2: SGHDT and YYEEEE. The sequenced material came from peripheral blood. This sequence originates from a man aged 50 to 59 with COVID-19, enrolled during active disease. The rearrangement uses TRBV5-6 and TRBJ1-2, with 11 bases matching TRBD1. For the CDR3, the DNA is TGTGCCAGCAGCTTAGACGGGACAGGGGGGACCTACACCTTC. Translated, it gives CASSLDGTGGTYTF. Together with reference TRBV5-6 and TRBJ1-2, the CDR3 gives the full variable domain: DAGVTQSPTHLIKTRGQQVTLRCSPKSGHDTVSWYQQALGQGPQFIFQYYEEEERQRGNFPDRFSGHQFPNYSSELNVNALLLGDSALYLCASSLDGTGGTYTFGSGTRLTVV.